The 9 T cell receptor beta chains listed next were all sequenced from one sample in a study of CD8+CD57+ T cells in acquired aplastic anemia. Investigators profiled TCR beta VDJ and CDR3 from genomic DNA template. Using its own MiXCR run on the reads, TCRdb lists one record per CDR3 protein. This table has some 200,000 distinct CDR3 sequences, about 37% appearing once. Sequenced: sorted CD4+, CD8+, or CD8+CD57+ T cells (not recorded which) from PBMCs. The receptors shown here come from a human donor in good health, serving as a control.

This clonotype appeared many times. The V gene is TRBV2, the J gene TRBJ2-7; TRBD2 matches at 7 bases. The CDR3 contains 14 residues. J gave up 2 bases and V 7 bases, and 8 bases lay outside the gene matches. Germline V CDR1 and CDR2: SNHLY, FYNNEI. The CDR3 spells CASKVGGSAYEQYF. The CDR3 DNA is TGTGCCAGCAAGGTGGGGGGGTCGGCCTACGAGCAGTACTTC.

Many counts were recorded for this clonotype. This chain joins TRBV20-1 and TRBJ2-5, with 7 positions matching TRBD2. V trimming: 5 bases; J trimming: 7 bases; junction bases outside the gene matches: 10. The length of the CDR3 is 13 residues. Germline V CDR1 and CDR2: DFQATT, SNEGSKA (reference sequence). This chain's CDR3 is CSADRTWEGTQYF. The CDR3 region has the DNA TGCAGTGCTGATAGGACTTGGGAGGGGACCCAGTACTTC.

This clonotype was picked up a small number of times. Written as DNA, the CDR3 is TGTGCCAGTAAGGGGCTCGACTCAACCCTATCCAGTCCTGAAGCTTTCTTT. This translates into CASKGLDSTLSSPEAFF. This rearrangement joins TRBV19 to TRBJ1-1, with D possibly TRBD1 on 5 matching bases. The CDR3 is 17 amino acids. From germline, CDR1 is LNHDA and CDR2 SQIVND (reference sequence). V was pared by 7 bases and J by 6 bases, with 27 bases between.

This clonotype was picked up one time. The chain combines TRBV3-1 with TRBJ1-2, with D perhaps matching TRBD1 (5 bases). Between the trimmed V and J ends, which lost 0 bases and 3 bases, there was a span of 20 bases. The CDR3 sequence is 18 residues long. Germline CDR1 and CDR2: LGHDT and YNNKEL (reference sequence). The CDR3 loop is CASSQDFLGRGSDYGYTF. The CDR3 bases are TGTGCCAGCAGCCAAGATTTTCTGGGTCGGGGGTCGGACTATGGCTACACCTTC. Combining the CDR3 with reference TRBV3-1 and TRBJ1-2 gives the whole variable domain DTAVSQTPKYLVTQMGNDKSIKCEQNLGHDTMYWYKQDSKKFLKIMFSYNNKELIINETVPNRFSPKSPDKAHLNLHINSLELGDSAVYFCASSQDFLGRGSDYGYTFGSGTRLTVV.

This clonotype was detected only a few times. The chain employs TRBV30 and TRBJ1-6; no definite D call. CDR1 and CDR2 from the germline V gene are GTSNPN and SVGIG (reference sequence). This CDR3 contains 16 residues. Trimming took 4 bases from V and 0 from J, leaving 13 bases between them. For the CDR3, the DNA is TGTGCCTGGAATAAGGAACGGTACTCCTATAATTCACCCCTCCACTTT. Translation gives CAWNKERYSYNSPLHF.

A remark on this clonotype: A read error is possible here, since a much larger clone lies one base away. V gene TRBV29-1 combines with J gene TRBJ2-2, with D tentatively TRBD1 (6 bases). Germline V CDR1 and CDR2: SQVTM, ANQGSEA. V was cut by 6 bases and J by 4 bases, with 9 bases left in between. This CDR3 contains 12 residues. The DNA of the CDR3 is TGCAGCGTGGGGGCTGGCACCGGGGAGCTGTTTTTT. This codes for CSVGAGTGELFF.

This chain connects TRBV6-2 or TRBV6-3 to TRBJ1-6; tentative D call: TRBD1 (5 bases). The V end lost 11 bases, the J end lost 7 bases, and 18 bases lay between the germline ends. The CDR3 loop spans 14 amino acids. CDR1 MNHEY and CDR2 SVGEGT come from the germline V gene. CDR3 sequence reads: CAGKWQGSNSPLHF. DNA for the CDR3: TGTGCCGGCAAATGGCAGGGTAGCAATTCACCCCTCCACTTT.

Written as DNA, the CDR3 is TGTGCCAGCAGTGACTCACAAACCTACGAGCAGTACTTC. Translated: CASSDSQTYEQYF. The gene calls are TRBV2 and TRBJ2-7; D unresolved. CDR1 is SNHLY, CDR2 FYNNEI, per germline. V was clipped by 3 bases and J by 2 bases, with 8 bases between them. There are 13 residues in the CDR3.

V usage is TRBV2 and J usage is TRBJ2-4; D is undetermined. This CDR3 is 16 amino acids long. Germline V gene sequence: CDR1 SNHLY, CDR2 FYNNEI. Between the trimmed V and J ends, which lost 3 bases and 3 bases, there was a span of 15 bases. DNA for the CDR3: TGTGCCAGCAGTGATTCGCAGGTCATGGTCAAAAACATTCAGTACTTC. This encodes CASSDSQVMVKNIQYF.